Included here is one T cell receptor (beta chain) sequence, with context. Authors' processing steps: It was from reference gene primer amplification that nucleated cell counts were estimated. Only in-frame clones appear in the TCRdb table, and some are missing; sequencing was by immunoSEQ multiplex PCR. D and trimming were read from the DNA, whereas the V and J calls and clone size are those reported in that table. Of roughly 260,000 clones in the sample, about nine tenths were seen once. This record belongs to a study of blood T cell repertoires in COVID-19. About the study: COVID-19 samples from acute and convalescent phases originated in the United States, Italy and Spain.

CDR1 and CDR2 (germline): MNHEY, SVGAGI. Deletions cut 4 bases from V and 2 bases from J, with 4 bases between. The CDR3 has 12 amino acids. The sample comprised peripheral blood. This chain links TRBV6-5 with TRBJ2-3, with no clear D. The receptor was derived from a woman in her forties or fifties who had recovered from COVID-19. In DNA, the CDR3 is TGTGCCAGCAGTTCCCTCACAGATACGCAGTATTTT. Protein: CASSSLTDTQYF.